In this sample, the clone carrying this TCR beta chain turned up many times. Its matching antigen is unknown. Axillary draining lymph nodes of breast cancer patients supplied the node samples. The sample comes from a study of breast tumors, draining lymph nodes, adjacent tissues. Study-wide findings and caveats: Data only fit, rather than demonstrated, lymph node origin of most tumor T cells. Luminal-like breast cancer showed significantly greater tumor-nontumor repertoire similarity than basal-like breast cancer did. Compared with lymph nodes, tumors were less diverse; compared with nontumor tissue, more.

This CDR3 is 10 amino acids long. V was pared by 2 bases and J by 5 bases, with 3 bases between. CDR1 is GTSNPN, CDR2 SVGIG, per germline (reference sequence). TCRdb reprocessed the multiplex PCR reads with MiXCR, giving one entry per CDR3 protein. The sample includes about 230,000 distinct CDR3 sequences, roughly 32% seen only once; the top ten take roughly 1.5%. The sample taken for sequencing was axillary lymph node tissue. V is TRBV30 and J is TRBJ2-5; D is unclear. This sequence originates from a female donor with breast cancer. Some clones in this sample may be carry-over from other donors' samples. DNA of the CDR3: TGTGCCTGGAGTTTGGAGACCCAGTACTTC. Amino acid sequence: CAWSLETQYF.